This TCR beta chain was profiled in a study of spatial heterogeneity in lung cancer. The study, taken as a whole, reports: Tumors with more nonsynonymous mutations had more expanded intratumoral alpha and beta TCRs.

This clonotype was counted at least ten times. Its antigen is not known. This CDR3 is built from 14 residues. Germline values: CDR1 SGDLS, CDR2 YYNGEE. Losses at the gene ends were 4 bases for V and 6 bases for J; bases not matched to a gene: 4. Time point described: sample taken at primary tumor resection. The study tagged each TCR cDNA molecule with a unique molecular identifier. TCRdb used MiXCR to reprocess the 5' RACE reads, holding one entry per CDR3 protein. Counted here are 6,800 or so distinct CDR3 sequences, under 7.5% occurring once; the ten biggest clones make up 8.3%. The gene calls are TRBV9 and TRBJ1-4, with 9 positions matching TRBD1. This clonotype originated in a male donor with early-stage non-small cell lung cancer. Sample: lung tumor tissue, taken at surgery. The DNA for the CDR3 is TGTGCCAGCAGCTCTCGGACAGGGGATGAAAAACTGTTTTTT. It specifies CASSSRTGDEKLFF.